This TCR beta chain is from a study of shared clonotypes between healthy human individuals. With 1 base removed from V and 5 bases from J, the gap between germline ends came to 9 bases. The CDR3 consists of 13 residues. Germline assignment: CDR1 SGHTA and CDR2 FQGNSA. The method was immunoSEQ multiplex PCR; TCRdb's version includes in-frame clones alone and lacks a portion of them. Here the sample spans 450,000 to 500,000 clones, 81% being singletons. The gene calls are TRBV7-2 and TRBJ2-7; D gene unclear. The sequence was obtained from a woman aged 40-49 years in good health. Some clones in this sample may be carry-over from other donors' samples. Sequencing was done on a sample of PBMCs. This CDR3 is CASSLGPTHEQYF. CDR3 nucleotides: TGTGCCAGCAGCTTAGGACCTACCCACGAGCAGTACTTC.